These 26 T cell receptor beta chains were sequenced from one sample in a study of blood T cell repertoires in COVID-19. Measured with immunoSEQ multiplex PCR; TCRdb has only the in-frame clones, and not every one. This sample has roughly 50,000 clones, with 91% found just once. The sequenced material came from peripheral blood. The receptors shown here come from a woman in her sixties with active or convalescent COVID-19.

Here the CDR3 reads CASSMVVLVDNEQFF. CDR3 bases: TGTGCCAGTAGTATGGTGGTGCTAGTCGACAATGAGCAGTTCTTC. The chain carries TRBV19 and TRBJ2-1; no firm D call. The germline CDR1 and CDR2 sequences are LNHDA and SQIVND (reference sequence). The V gene lost 3 bases and the J gene lost 5 bases, with 14 bases spanning the gap. The CDR3 is made up of 15 amino acids.

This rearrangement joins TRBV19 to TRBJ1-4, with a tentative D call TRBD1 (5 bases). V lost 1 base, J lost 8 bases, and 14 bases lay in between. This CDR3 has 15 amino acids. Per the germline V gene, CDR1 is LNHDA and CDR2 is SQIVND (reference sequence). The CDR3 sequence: CASSIGVGPGEKLFF. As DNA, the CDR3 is TGTGCCAGTAGTATAGGAGTGGGGCCGGGCGAAAAACTGTTTTTT.

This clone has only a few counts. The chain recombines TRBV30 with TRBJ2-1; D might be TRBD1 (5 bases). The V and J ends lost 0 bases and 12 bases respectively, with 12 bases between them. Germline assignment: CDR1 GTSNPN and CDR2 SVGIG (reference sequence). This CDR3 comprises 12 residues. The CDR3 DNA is TGTGCCTGGAGTGTAGGGGCTTCCCCGCAGTTCTTC. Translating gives CAWSVGASPQFF.

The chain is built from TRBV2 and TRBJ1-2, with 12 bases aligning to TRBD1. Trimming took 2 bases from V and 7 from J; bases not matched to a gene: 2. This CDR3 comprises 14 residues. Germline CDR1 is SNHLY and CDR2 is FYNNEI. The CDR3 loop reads CASSERDRGPGYTF. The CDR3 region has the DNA TGTGCCAGCAGTGAAAGGGACAGGGGGCCTGGCTACACCTTC.

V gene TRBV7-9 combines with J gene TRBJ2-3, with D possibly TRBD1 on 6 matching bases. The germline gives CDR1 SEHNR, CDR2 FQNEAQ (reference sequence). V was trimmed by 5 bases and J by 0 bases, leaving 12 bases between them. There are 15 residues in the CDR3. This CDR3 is CASSPPDRSTDTQYF. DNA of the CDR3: TGTGCCAGCAGCCCTCCGGACAGAAGCACAGATACGCAGTATTTT.

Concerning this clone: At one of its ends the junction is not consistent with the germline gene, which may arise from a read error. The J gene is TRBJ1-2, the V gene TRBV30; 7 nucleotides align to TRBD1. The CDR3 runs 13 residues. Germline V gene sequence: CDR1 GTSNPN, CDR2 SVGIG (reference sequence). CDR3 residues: CAWQTGSKYGYTF. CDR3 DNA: TGTGCCTGGCAGACAGGGTCTAAGTATGGCTACACCTTC.

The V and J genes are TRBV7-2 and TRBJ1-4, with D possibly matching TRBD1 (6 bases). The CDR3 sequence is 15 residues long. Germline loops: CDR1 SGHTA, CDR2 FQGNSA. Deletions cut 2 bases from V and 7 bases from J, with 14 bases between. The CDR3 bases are TGTGCCAGCAGCTTATCCATGGGGGCTGGTGAAAAACTGTTTTTT. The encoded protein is CASSLSMGAGEKLFF. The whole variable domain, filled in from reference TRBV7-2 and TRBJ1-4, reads GAGVSQSPSNKVTEKGKDVELRCDPISGHTALYWYRQSLGQGLEFLIYFQGNSAPDKSGLPSDRFSAERTGGSVSTLTIQRTQQEDSAVYLCASSLSMGAGEKLFFGSGTQLSVL.

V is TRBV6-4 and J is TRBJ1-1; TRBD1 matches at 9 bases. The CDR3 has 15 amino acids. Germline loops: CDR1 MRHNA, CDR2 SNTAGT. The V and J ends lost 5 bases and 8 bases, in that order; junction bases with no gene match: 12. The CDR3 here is CASSPQGGQGSEAFF. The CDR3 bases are TGTGCCAGCAGTCCCCAGGGGGGACAGGGCTCCGAAGCTTTCTTT.

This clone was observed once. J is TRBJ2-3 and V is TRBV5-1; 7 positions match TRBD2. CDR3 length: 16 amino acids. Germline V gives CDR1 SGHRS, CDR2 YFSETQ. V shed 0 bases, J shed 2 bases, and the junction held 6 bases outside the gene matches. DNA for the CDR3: TGCGCCAGCAGCTTGGCCGGGACTATAGCCACAGATACGCAGTATTTT. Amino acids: CASSLAGTIATDTQYF.

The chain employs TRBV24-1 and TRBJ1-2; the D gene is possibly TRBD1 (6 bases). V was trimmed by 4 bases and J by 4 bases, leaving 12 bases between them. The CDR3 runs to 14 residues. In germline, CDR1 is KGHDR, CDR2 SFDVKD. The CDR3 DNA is TGTGCCACCAGTGACCACGGGACACCCTATGGCTACACCTTC. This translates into CATSDHGTPYGYTF.

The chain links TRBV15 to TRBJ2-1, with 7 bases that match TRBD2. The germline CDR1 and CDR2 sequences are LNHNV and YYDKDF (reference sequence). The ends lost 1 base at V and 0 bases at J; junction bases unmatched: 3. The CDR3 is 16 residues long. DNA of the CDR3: TGTGCCACCAGCAGAGCTCCGGGAGGCTCCTACAATGAGCAGTTCTTC. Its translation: CATSRAPGGSYNEQFF.

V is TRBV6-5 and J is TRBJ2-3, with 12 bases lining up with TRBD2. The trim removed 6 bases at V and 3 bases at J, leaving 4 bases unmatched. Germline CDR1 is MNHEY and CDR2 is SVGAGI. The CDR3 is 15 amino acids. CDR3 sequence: CASRASGRGTDTQYF. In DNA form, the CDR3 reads TGTGCCAGCAGGGCTAGCGGGAGGGGGACAGATACGCAGTATTTT.

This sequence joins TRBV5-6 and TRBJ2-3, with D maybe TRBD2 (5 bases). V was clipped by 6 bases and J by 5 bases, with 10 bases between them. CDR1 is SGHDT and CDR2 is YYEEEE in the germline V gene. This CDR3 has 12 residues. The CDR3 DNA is TGTGCCAGCAAGGGAGCGAAAGATACGCAGTATTTT. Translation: CASKGAKDTQYF.

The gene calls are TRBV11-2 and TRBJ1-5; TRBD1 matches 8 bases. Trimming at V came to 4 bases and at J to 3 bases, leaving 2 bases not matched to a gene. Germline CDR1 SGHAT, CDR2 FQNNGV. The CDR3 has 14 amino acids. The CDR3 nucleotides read TGTGCCAGCAGCTCGGACAGGGACAATCAGCCCCAGCATTTT. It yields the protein CASSSDRDNQPQHF.

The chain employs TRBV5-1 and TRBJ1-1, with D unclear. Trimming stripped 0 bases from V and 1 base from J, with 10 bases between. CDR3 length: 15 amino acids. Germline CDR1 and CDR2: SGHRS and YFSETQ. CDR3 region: CASSLGWAANTEAFF. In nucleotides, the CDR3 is TGCGCCAGCAGCTTGGGTTGGGCCGCGAACACTGAAGCTTTCTTT. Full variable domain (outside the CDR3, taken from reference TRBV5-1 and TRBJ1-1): KAGVTQTPRYLIKTRGQQVTLSCSPISGHRSVSWYQQTPGQGLQFLFEYFSETQRNKGNFPGRFSGRQFSNSRSEMNVSTLELGDSALYLCASSLGWAANTEAFFGQGTRLTVV.

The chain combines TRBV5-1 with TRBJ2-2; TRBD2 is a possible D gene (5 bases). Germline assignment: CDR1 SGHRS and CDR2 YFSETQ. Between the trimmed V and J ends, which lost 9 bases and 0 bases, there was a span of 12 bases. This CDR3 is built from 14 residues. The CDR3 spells CATTGSPNTGELFF. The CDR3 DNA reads TGCGCCACCACGGGGAGCCCGAACACCGGGGAGCTGTTTTTT.

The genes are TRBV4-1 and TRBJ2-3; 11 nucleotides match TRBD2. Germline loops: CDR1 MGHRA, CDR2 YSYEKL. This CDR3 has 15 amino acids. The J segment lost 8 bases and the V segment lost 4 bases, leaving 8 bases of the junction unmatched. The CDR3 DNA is TGCGCCAGCAGCCCGACTAGCGGGACTGGCCTTACGCAGTATTTT. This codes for CASSPTSGTGLTQYF.

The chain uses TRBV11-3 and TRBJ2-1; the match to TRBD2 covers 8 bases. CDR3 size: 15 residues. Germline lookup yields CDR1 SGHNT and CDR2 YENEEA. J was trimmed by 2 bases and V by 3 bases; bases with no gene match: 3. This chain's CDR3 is CASSFRGGPYNEQFF. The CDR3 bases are TGTGCCAGCAGCTTTCGGGGGGGGCCCTACAATGAGCAGTTCTTC.

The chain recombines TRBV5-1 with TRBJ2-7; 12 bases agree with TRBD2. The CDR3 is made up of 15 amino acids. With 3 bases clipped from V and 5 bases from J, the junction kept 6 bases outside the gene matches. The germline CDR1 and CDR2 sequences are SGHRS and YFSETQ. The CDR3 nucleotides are TGCGCCAGCAGCTGGGGGTGGACTAGCGGGAACGAGCAGTACTTC. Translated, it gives CASSWGWTSGNEQYF.

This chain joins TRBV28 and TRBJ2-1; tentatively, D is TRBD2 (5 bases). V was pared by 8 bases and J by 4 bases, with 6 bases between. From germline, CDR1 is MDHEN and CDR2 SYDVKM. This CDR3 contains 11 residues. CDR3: CASGRYNEQFF. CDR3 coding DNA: TGTGCCAGCGGGAGATACAATGAGCAGTTCTTC.

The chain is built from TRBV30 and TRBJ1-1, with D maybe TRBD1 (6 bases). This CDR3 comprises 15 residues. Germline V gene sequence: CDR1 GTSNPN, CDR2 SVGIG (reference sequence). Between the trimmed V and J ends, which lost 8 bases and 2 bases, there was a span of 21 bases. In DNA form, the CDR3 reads TGTGCCCCCATTACGCGGACAGAATTTAACACTGAAGCTTTCTTT. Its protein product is CAPITRTEFNTEAFF. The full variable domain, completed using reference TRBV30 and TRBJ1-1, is SQTIHQWPATLVQPVGSPLSLECTVEGTSNPNLYWYRQAAGRGLQLLFYSVGIGQISSEVPQNLSASRPQDRQFILSSKKLLLSDSGFYLCAPITRTEFNTEAFFGQGTRLTVV.

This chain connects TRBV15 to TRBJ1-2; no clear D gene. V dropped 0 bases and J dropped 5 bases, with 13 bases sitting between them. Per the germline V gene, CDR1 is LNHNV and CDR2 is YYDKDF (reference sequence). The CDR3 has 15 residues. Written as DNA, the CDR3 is TGTGCCACCAGCAGAGAGTCGGCAGGCAGTTATGGCTACACCTTC. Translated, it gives CATSRESAGSYGYTF.

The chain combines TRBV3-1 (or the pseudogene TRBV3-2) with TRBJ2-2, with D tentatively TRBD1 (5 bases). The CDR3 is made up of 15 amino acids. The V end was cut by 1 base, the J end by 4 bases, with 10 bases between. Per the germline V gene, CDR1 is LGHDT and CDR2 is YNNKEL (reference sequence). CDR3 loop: CASSQAPRVTGELFF. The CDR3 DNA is TGTGCCAGCAGCCAAGCCCCCAGGGTCACCGGGGAGCTGTTTTTT.

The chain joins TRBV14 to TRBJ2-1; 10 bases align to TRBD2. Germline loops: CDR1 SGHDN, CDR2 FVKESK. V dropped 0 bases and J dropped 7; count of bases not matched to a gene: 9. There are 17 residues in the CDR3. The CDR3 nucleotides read TGTGCCAGCAGCCAAGATTTAACTAGCGGGGTGGGGAATGAGCAGTTCTTC. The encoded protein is CASSQDLTSGVGNEQFF.

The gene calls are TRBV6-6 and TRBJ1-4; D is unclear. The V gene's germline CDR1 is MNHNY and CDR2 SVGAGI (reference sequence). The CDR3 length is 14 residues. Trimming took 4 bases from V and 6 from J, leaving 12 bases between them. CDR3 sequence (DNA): TGTGCCAGCAGTTTCGGGTCTTCAGATGAAAAACTGTTTTTT. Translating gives CASSFGSSDEKLFF.

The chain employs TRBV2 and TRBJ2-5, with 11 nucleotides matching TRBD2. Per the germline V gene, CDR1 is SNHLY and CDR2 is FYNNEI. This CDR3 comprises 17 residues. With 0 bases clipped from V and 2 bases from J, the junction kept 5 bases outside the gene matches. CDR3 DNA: TGTGCCAGCAGTGAAGCTTGGCTAGCGGGGGGTCAAGAGACCCAGTACTTC. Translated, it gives CASSEAWLAGGQETQYF.